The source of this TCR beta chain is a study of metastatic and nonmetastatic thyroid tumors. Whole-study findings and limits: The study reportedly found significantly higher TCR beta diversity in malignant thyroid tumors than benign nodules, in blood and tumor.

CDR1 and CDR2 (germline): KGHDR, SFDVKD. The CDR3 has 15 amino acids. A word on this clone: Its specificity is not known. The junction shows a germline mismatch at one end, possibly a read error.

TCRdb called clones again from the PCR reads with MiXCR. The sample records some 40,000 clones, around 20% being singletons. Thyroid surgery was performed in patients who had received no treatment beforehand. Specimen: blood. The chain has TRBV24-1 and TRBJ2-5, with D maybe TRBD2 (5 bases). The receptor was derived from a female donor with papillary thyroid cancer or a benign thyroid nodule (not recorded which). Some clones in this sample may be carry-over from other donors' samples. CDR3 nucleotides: TGTGCCACCAGTGCTAAAGGGCGGGTACAAGAGAACCAGTACTTC. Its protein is CATSAKGRVQENQYF.